This paragraph reports one T cell receptor beta chain. This clonotype has only a few counts. Its antigen is not yet known. Base quality data are lacking; no much larger clone is found one base away. This sample was taken from a study of T-cell memory formation after mild COVID-19 (dated by TCRdb to the early 2020s). Turning to the overall study: TCR sequence clusters from the two donors were largely donor specific. Longitudinal TCRalpha and TCRbeta repertoire sequencing tracked T-cell clones expanding and contracting after mild COVID-19 in two donors. Two young, previously healthy adult volunteers, one female and one male, were included in the cohort. What the study reported, not specific to this receptor: SARS-CoV-2 specificity of the second-wave clones peaking on day 37 was not confirmed. From day 15 to 85, contracting clones showed balanced CD4/CD8 phenotypes, whereas a second wave of clones that expanded from day 15 to 37 leaned towards CD4+. Contracting CD4+ clones were located mainly in the CM and EM memory subsets, whereas CD8+ clones were found to be enriched in EMRA. Only two mild cases were covered in the study, and larger cohorts including severe cases with pre-infection samples were considered necessary. Some responding clones were detected in pre-infection memory, which suggested that pre-existing cross-reactive memory T cells had joined the SARS-CoV-2 response.

The germline ends are 14 bases apart after V is trimmed by 2 bases and J by 4 bases. The CDR3 covers 15 residues, taking in both the cysteine and the phenylalanine. Only the CDR3 DNA stays, 45 bases, in frame from base 1. For CDR1 and CDR2, the germline V gene lists SGHVS and FQNEAQ. Sequencer: Illumina NovaSeq 6000. Using 5'RACE with constant-segment primers, TCRalpha and TCRbeta cDNA libraries were constructed, with sample barcodes and unique molecular identifiers added in the process. Trizol reagent was used to extract RNA from every sample. The libraries were amplified in two PCR steps, and the second step added a second sample barcode and Illumina TruSeq adapters. Sequencing of libraries was performed on an Illumina NovaSeq with 2 x 150 bp paired-end reads. Per the source publication's procedure: Demultiplexing of reads and collapsing into UMI-guided consensus sequences were performed with migec v1.2.7. Using mixcr v2.1.11, the UMI consensuses were aligned to TRA and TRB V and J templates and assembled into clonotypes. A clonotype was counted as expanded or contracted only when both edgeR and NoisET called the clonotype significant, with the noise models trained on biological replicates. edgeR calls used a false discovery rate-adjusted p below 0.01 and a log2 fold-change threshold of 1. As an exploratory analysis of dynamics, max-normalized trajectories of the 1000 most abundant clonotypes were examined by PCA with hierarchical clustering. The CD4 or CD8 phenotype of responding clones was assigned using the separately sequenced CD4+ and CD8+ repertoires. The public reads were reprocessed in TCRdb via fastp at Q25 and MiXCR, keeping in-frame beta chains. Each entry is one CDR3 protein sequence, shown with its most common DNA and genes. Clone size and V and J calls follow TCRdb, not the original study. Here the sample has a few hundred thousand distinct CDR3 sequences; approximately 21% occur a single time. The ten largest make up around 12% of the sample.

PBMCs were isolated by Ficoll-Paque density gradient centrifugation. The chain is encoded by TRBV7-8 joined to TRBJ1-2, with the D gene call left open. What was sequenced was PBMCs or a T cell subset sorted from them (not recorded which). The receptor comes from an adult woman who had mild COVID-19 (a few samples of this study predate the infection). The sample titles of this study are shuffled in the database, so cell type and time point are left out; the donor was told from shared clones. The CDR3 sequence is CASSLQALPLYGYTF. The bases are TGTGCCAGCAGCTTACAGGCGCTCCCTCTCTATGGCTACACCTTC.